A selection of T cell receptor beta chains follows, all from one sample in a study of cytomegalovirus exposure and HLA in healthy donors. The repertoire was sequenced with immunoSEQ multiplex PCR; TCRdb's copy has only in-frame clones and lacks some. The profile shows approximately 170,000 clones, 85% of them singletons. The sample comprised PBMCs. These receptors came from a boy aged 2 to 10 in good health and CMV-seronegative. Each CDR3 is given with its conserved first and last residue. The D gene is left open where the match is weak. For some rows the clone size is stated as once, few or many, or as a class when expanded; others skip it.

>-|-|TRBV19|TRBJ2-4
CASSTSSGWNIQYF
TGTGCCAGTAGTACCTCCTCCGGGTGGAACATTCAGTACTTC
>TRBD1|once|TRBV10-3|TRBJ1-5
CAISEQGINQPQHF
TGTGCCATCAGCGAACAGGGGATCAATCAGCCCCAGCATTTT
>-|-|TRBV9|TRBJ2-2
CASRGDYNTGELFF
TGTGCCAGCAGGGGAGACTACAACACCGGGGAGCTGTTTTTT
>TRBD2|-|TRBV27|TRBJ2-1
CASSPSSGPYNEQFF
TGTGCCAGCAGCCCCTCTAGCGGCCCTTACAATGAGCAGTTCTTC
>TRBD2|-|TRBV29-1|TRBJ2-1
CSVDGGGGASYNEQFF
TGCAGCGTTGATGGGGGCGGGGGGGCCTCCTACAATGAGCAGTTCTTC
>TRBD2|-|TRBV7-8|TRBJ2-5
CASSWRELYQETQYF
TGTGCCAGCAGCTGGCGGGAGTTGTACCAAGAGACCCAGTACTTC
>-|-|TRBV18|TRBJ1-2
CASSPQRGGDGYTF
TGTGCCAGCTCACCCCAGAGAGGGGGTGATGGCTACACCTTC
>TRBD1|-|TRBV5-1|TRBJ2-7
CASSVAGGSYEQYF
TGCGCCAGCAGCGTGGCAGGGGGCTCCTACGAGCAGTACTTC
>-|-|TRBV30|TRBJ2-1
CAWSSPGRDNEQFF
TGTGCCTGGAGTAGTCCCGGGCGGGACAATGAGCAGTTCTTC
>-|-|TRBV19|TRBJ2-2
CASSIDPQFPGELFF
TGTGCCAGTAGTATAGATCCCCAGTTCCCCGGGGAGCTGTTTTTT
>-|-|TRBV7-9|TRBJ1-4
CASTKRGGVGEKLFF
TGTGCCAGCACAAAACGGGGAGGGGTCGGGGAAAAACTGTTTTTT
>-|-|TRBV5-5|TRBJ1-2
CASSSIQGRYGYTF
TGTGCCAGCAGCTCCATCCAGGGTCGATATGGCTACACCTTC
>-|-|TRBV5-1|TRBJ2-5
CASSLDPAQETQYF
TGCGCCAGCAGCTTGGACCCAGCGCAAGAGACCCAGTACTTC
>TRBD1|-|TRBV29-1|TRBJ2-5
CSVGRTGEETQYF
TGCAGCGTTGGGAGGACAGGGGAGGAGACCCAGTACTTC
>TRBD1|-|TRBV6-5|TRBJ1-1
CASSYSRGQGVPEAFF
TGTGCCAGCAGTTACTCGAGGGGACAGGGTGTGCCTGAAGCTTTCTTT
>TRBD2|-|TRBV9|TRBJ2-6
CASSVEAGGPVTGANVLTF
TGTGCCAGCAGCGTAGAGGCGGGAGGGCCGGTGACTGGGGCCAACGTCCTGACTTTC
>TRBD2|-|TRBV10-3|TRBJ2-2
CATGGGVPNTGELFF
TGTGCCACCGGTGGGGGGGTGCCGAACACCGGGGAGCTGTTTTTT
>TRBD2|-|TRBV4-2|TRBJ2-5
CASSQGTSGQETQYF
TGTGCCAGCAGCCAAGGGACTAGCGGGCAAGAGACCCAGTACTTC
>TRBD1|-|TRBV10-3|TRBJ2-1
CAIWTPDRDPGNEQFF
TGTGCCATCTGGACCCCGGACAGGGACCCAGGCAATGAGCAGTTCTTC
>TRBD1|-|TRBV11-2|TRBJ1-2
CASSSGQGNYGYTF
TGTGCCAGCAGCTCTGGACAGGGTAACTATGGCTACACCTTC
>TRBD2|few|TRBV19|TRBJ2-1
CASSILLAGIYNEQFF
TGTGCCAGTAGTATACTACTAGCGGGAATCTACAATGAGCAGTTCTTC
>TRBD2|once|TRBV5-6|TRBJ2-7
CASSLLAGSYEQYF
TGTGCCAGCAGCTTGCTAGCGGGAAGCTACGAGCAGTACTTC
>TRBD1|-|TRBV28|TRBJ2-2
CASSCRDRNFTGELFF
TGTGCCAGCAGTTGCCGGGACAGAAATTTTACCGGGGAGCTGTTTTTT
>-|-|TRBV19|TRBJ1-1
CASSIGVRGLNTEAFF
TGTGCCAGTAGTATAGGGGTGAGAGGGTTGAACACTGAAGCTTTCTTT
>TRBD1|-|TRBV19|TRBJ1-4
CASSRRRDRRTELFF
TGTGCCAGTAGTAGACGCCGGGACAGGAGAACCGAACTGTTTTTT
>-|once|TRBV19|TRBJ1-2
CASTSRGSYGYTF
TGTGCCAGTACCTCCCGGGGTAGCTATGGCTACACCTTC
>TRBD1|-|TRBV7-9|TRBJ2-5
CASSLVVSGTVWRETQYF
TGTGCCAGCAGCTTAGTCGTATCCGGGACAGTATGGCGTGAGACCCAGTACTTC
>TRBD1|-|TRBV7-8|TRBJ2-3
CASSHRTGTGLDF
TGTGCCAGCAGCCACAGAACCGGGACAGGGCTGGATTTT
>-|-|TRBV7-9|TRBJ2-7
CSSSFSGNEQYF
TGTTCCAGCAGCTTTTCCGGGAACGAGCAGTACTTC
>-|-|TRBV11-2|TRBJ2-7
CASSSPEDSGPYEQYF
TGTGCCAGCAGCTCACCAGAGGACTCCGGCCCCTACGAGCAGTACTTC
>TRBD1|few|TRBV7-9|TRBJ2-1
CASSFPGQAYNEQFF
TGTGCCAGCAGCTTTCCGGGACAGGCCTACAATGAGCAGTTCTTC
>-|-|TRBV10-1|TRBJ2-5
CASSPRVEPGETQYF
TGCGCCAGCAGCCCTCGGGTAGAACCTGGGGAGACCCAGTACTTC
>-|-|TRBV27|TRBJ2-2
CASSFGLSTGELFF
TGTGCCAGCAGTTTTGGACTTTCTACCGGGGAGCTGTTTTTT
>TRBD1|-|TRBV12-5|TRBJ2-5
CASVLAGTGGRPTQYF
TGTGCTAGTGTTTTGGCCGGGACAGGGGGCAGGCCAACCCAGTACTTC
>TRBD1|-|TRBV2|TRBJ2-7
CARGVRGPSYEQYF
TGTGCCAGGGGGGTGAGGGGGCCTTCCTACGAGCAGTACTTC
>-|-|TRBV27|TRBJ2-7
CASSSGDYEQYF
TGTGCCAGCAGTTCAGGGGACTACGAGCAGTACTTC
>-|-|TRBV7-9|TRBJ2-2
CASSIYRDKPAGELFF
TGTGCCAGCAGCATCTACCGGGACAAACCGGCCGGGGAGCTGTTTTTT
>TRBD2|-|TRBV7-9|TRBJ2-1
CSSSLTSVNEQFF
TGTTCCAGCAGCCTGACTAGCGTCAATGAGCAGTTCTTC
>TRBD1|-|TRBV7-9|TRBJ1-2
CASSPRGDDNGYTF
TGTGCCAGCAGCCCCAGGGGGGACGATAATGGCTACACCTTC
>TRBD2|-|TRBV11-2|TRBJ2-3
CASSLDVTSGLTQYF
TGTGCCAGCAGCTTAGATGTGACTAGCGGCCTTACGCAGTATTTT